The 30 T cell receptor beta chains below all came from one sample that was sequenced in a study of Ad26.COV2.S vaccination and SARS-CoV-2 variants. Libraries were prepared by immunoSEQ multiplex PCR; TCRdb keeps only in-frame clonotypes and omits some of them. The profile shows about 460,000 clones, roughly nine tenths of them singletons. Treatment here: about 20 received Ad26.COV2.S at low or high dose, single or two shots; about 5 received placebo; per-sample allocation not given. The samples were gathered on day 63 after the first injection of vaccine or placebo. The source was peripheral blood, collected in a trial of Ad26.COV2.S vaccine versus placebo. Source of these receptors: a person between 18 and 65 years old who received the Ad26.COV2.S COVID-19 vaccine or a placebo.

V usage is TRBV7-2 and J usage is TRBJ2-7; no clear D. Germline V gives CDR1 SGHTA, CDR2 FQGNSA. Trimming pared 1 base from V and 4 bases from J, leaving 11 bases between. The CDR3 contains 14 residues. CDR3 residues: CASSLESVRYEQYF. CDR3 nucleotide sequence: TGTGCCAGCAGCTTAGAATCGGTTAGGTACGAGCAGTACTTC. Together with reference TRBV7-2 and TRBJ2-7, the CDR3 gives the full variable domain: GAGVSQSPSNKVTEKGKDVELRCDPISGHTALYWYRQSLGQGLEFLIYFQGNSAPDKSGLPSDRFSAERTGGSVSTLTIQRTQQEDSAVYLCASSLESVRYEQYFGPGTRLTVT.

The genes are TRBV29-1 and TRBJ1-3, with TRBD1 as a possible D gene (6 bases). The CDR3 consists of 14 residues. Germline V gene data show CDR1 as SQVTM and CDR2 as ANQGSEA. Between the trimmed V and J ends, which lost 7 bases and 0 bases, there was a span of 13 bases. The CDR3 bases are TGCAGCGCCGACAGGCTGAGCTCTGGAAACACCATATATTTT. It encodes CSADRLSSGNTIYF.

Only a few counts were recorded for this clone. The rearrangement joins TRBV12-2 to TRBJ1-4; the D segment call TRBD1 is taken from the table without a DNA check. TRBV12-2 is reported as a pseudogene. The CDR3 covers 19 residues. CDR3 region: CASRLEDRDRGYSNEKLFF. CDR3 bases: TGTGCAAGTCGCTTAGAGGACCGGGACAGGGGGTATAGTAATGAAAAACTGTTTTTT.

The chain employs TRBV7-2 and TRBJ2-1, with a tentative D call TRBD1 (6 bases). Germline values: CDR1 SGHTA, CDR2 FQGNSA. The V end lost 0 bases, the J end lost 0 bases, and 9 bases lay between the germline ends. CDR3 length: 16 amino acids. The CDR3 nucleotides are TGTGCCAGCAGCTTAGCCCCCAGGGGCTCCTACAATGAGCAGTTCTTC. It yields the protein CASSLAPRGSYNEQFF. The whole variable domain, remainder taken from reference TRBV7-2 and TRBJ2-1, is GAGVSQSPSNKVTEKGKDVELRCDPISGHTALYWYRQSLGQGLEFLIYFQGNSAPDKSGLPSDRFSAERTGGSVSTLTIQRTQQEDSAVYLCASSLAPRGSYNEQFFGPGTRLTVL.

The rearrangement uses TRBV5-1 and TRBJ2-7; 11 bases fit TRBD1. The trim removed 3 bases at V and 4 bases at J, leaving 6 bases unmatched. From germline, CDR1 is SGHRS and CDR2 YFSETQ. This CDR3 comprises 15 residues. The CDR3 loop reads CASSSGQGARYEQYF. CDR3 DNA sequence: TGCGCCAGCAGCTCTGGACAGGGGGCCAGGTACGAGCAGTACTTC.

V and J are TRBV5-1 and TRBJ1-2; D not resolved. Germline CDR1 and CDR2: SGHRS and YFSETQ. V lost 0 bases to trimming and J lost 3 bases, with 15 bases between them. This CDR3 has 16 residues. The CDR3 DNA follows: TGCGCCAGCAGCTTGGAAGGCCTCCCGTCCCACTATGGCTACACCTTC. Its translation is CASSLEGLPSHYGYTF.

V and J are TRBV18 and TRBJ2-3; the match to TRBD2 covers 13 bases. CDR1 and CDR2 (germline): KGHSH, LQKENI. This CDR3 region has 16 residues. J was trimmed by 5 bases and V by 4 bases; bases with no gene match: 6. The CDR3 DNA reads TGTGCCAGCTCACTATGGACTAGCGGGGGTGGAGATACGCAGTATTTT. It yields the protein CASSLWTSGGGDTQYF.

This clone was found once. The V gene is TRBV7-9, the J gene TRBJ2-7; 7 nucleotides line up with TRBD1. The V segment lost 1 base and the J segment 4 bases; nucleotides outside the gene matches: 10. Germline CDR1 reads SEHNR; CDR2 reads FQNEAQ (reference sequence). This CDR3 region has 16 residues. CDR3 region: CASSLEGGRSLYEQYF. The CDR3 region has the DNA TGTGCCAGCAGCTTAGAAGGGGGCCGTTCTTTATACGAGCAGTACTTC. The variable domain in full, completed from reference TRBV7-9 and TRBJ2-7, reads DTGVSQNPRHKITKRGQNVTFRCDPISEHNRLYWYRQTLGQGPEFLTYFQNEAQLEKSRLLSDRFSAERPKGSFSTLEIQRTEQGDSAMYLCASSLEGGRSLYEQYFGPGTRLTVT.

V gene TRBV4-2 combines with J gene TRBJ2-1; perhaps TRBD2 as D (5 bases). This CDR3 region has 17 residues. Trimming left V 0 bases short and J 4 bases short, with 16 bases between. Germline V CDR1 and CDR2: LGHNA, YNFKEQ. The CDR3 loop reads CASSQDGGRWGYNEQFF. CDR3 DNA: TGTGCCAGCAGCCAAGATGGCGGGCGCTGGGGTTACAATGAGCAGTTCTTC.

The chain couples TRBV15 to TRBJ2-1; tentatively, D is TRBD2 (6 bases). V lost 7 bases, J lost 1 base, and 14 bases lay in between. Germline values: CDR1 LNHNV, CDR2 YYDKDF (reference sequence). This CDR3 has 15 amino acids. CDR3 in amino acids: CATTDGGKSYNEQFF. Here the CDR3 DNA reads TGTGCCACCACGGACGGGGGAAAATCCTACAATGAGCAGTTCTTC.

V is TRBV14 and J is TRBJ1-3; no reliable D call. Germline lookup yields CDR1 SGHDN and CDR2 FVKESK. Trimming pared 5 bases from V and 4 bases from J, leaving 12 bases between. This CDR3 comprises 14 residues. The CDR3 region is CASSKGVSGNTIYF. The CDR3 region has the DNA TGTGCCAGCAGCAAGGGAGTTTCAGGAAACACCATATATTTT.

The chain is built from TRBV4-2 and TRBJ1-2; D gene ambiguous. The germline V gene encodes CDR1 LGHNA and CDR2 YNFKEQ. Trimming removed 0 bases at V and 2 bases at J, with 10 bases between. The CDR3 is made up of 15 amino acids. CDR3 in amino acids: CASSQDMGPNYGYTF. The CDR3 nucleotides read TGTGCCAGCAGCCAAGATATGGGCCCAAACTATGGCTACACCTTC.

The CDR3 region is CASSPRPGRMNTGELFF. In nucleotides, the CDR3 is TGTGCCAGCAGTCCAAGACCGGGACGTATGAACACCGGGGAGCTGTTTTTT. The chain joins TRBV27 to TRBJ2-2; D is perhaps TRBD1 or TRBD2 (5 bases each). Trimming removed 5 bases from V and 1 base from J, with 17 bases in between. Germline assignment: CDR1 MNHEY and CDR2 SMNVEV (reference sequence). The CDR3 covers 17 residues.

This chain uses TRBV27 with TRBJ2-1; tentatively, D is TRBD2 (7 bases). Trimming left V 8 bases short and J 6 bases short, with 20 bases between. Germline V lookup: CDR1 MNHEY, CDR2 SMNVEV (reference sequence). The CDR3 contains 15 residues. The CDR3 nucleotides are TGTGCCAGCTTCGGGGGCGGGAGAGTTGTCAATGAGCAGTTCTTC. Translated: CASFGGGRVVNEQFF.

CDR3: CASSLMAVGTRYEQYF. As DNA, the CDR3 is TGTGCCAGCAGCTTAATGGCGGTCGGCACTAGATACGAGCAGTACTTC. The rearrangement joins TRBV7-3 to TRBJ2-7; tentatively, D is TRBD2 (5 bases). Trimming removed 1 base at V and 4 bases at J, with 17 bases between. CDR1 and CDR2 (germline): SGHTA, FQGTGA. The CDR3 contains 16 residues.

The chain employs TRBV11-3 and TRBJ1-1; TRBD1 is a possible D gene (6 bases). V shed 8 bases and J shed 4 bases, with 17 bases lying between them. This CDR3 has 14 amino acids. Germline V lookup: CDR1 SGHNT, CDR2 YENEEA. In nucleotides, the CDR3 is TGTGCCAGCTCCGTGGGCAGGGGCAGCACTGAAGCTTTCTTT. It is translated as CASSVGRGSTEAFF.

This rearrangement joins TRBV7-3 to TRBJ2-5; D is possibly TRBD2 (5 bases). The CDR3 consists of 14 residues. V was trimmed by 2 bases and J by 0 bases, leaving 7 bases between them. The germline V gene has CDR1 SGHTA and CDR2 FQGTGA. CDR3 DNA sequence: TGTGCCAGCAGCTTAGACGGGAACCAAGAGACCCAGTACTTC. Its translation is CASSLDGNQETQYF.

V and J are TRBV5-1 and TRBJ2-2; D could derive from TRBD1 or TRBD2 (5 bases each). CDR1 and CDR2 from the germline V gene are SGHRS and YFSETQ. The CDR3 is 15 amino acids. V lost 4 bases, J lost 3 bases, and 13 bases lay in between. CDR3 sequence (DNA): TGCGCCAGCAGCCCCCGGGGCTTTGACACCGGGGAGCTGTTTTTT. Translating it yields CASSPRGFDTGELFF.

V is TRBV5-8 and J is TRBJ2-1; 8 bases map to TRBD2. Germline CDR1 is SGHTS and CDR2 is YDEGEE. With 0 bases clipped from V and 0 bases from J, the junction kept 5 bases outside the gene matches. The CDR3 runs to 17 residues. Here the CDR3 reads CASSLAIAGSSYNEQFF. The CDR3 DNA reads TGTGCCAGCAGCTTGGCAATAGCGGGAAGCTCCTACAATGAGCAGTTCTTC.

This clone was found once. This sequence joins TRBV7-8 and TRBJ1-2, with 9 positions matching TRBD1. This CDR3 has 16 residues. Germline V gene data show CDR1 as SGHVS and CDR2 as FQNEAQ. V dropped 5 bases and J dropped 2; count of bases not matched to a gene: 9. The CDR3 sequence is CASSLRQGDSNYGYTF. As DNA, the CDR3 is TGTGCCAGCAGCCTAAGACAGGGGGATTCAAACTATGGCTACACCTTC.

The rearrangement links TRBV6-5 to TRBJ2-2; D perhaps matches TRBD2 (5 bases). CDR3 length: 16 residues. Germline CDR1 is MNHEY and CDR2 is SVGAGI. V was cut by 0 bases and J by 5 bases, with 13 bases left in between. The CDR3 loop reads CASSYSAGLGTGELFF. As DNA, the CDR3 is TGTGCCAGCAGTTACTCTGCGGGCTTGGGGACCGGGGAGCTGTTTTTT.

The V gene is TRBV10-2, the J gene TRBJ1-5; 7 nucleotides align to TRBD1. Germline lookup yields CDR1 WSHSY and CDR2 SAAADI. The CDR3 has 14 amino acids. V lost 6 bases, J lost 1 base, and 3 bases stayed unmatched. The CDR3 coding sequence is TGCGCCAGCAGGGGACAGAGCAGCAATCAGCCCCAGCATTTT. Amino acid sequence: CASRGQSSNQPQHF.

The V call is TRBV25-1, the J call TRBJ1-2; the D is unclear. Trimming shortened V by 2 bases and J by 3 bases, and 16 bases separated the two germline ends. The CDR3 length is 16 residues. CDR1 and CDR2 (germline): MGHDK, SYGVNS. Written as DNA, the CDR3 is TGTGCCAGCAGTGAAGGATCCGGGTCATTCCACTATGGCTACACCTTC. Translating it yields CASSEGSGSFHYGYTF.

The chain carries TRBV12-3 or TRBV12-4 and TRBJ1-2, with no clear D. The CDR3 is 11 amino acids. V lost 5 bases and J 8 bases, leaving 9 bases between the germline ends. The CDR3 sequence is CASSLQIGYTF. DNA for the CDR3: TGTGCCAGCAGTCTACAGATCGGCTACACCTTC.

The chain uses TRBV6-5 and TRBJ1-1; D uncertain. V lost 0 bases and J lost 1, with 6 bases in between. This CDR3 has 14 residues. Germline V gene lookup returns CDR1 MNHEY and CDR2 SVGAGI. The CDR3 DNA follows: TGTGCCAGCAGTTACTCGGCCAGGAACACTGAAGCTTTCTTT. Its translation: CASSYSARNTEAFF.

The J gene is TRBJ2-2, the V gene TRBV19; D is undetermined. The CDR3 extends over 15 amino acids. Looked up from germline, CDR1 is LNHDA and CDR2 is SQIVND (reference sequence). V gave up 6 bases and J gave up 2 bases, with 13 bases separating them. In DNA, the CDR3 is TGTGCCAGTAGGCCGCTGGGCGGAAACACCGGGGAGCTGTTTTTT. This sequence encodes CASRPLGGNTGELFF.

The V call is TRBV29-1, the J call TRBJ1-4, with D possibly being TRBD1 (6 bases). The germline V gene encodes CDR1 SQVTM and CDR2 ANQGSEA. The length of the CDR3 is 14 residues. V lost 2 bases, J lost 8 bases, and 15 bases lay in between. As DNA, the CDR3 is TGCAGCGTTGAACTCTCGCAGGGGCGCGAAAAACTGTTTTTT. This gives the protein CSVELSQGREKLFF.

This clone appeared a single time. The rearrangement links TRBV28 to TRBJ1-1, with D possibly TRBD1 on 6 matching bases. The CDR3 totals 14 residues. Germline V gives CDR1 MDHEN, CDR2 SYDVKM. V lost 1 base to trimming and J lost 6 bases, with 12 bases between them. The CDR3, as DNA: TGTGCCAGCAGTTTATTGGGGGCTTTCGCTGAAGCTTTCTTT. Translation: CASSLLGAFAEAFF.

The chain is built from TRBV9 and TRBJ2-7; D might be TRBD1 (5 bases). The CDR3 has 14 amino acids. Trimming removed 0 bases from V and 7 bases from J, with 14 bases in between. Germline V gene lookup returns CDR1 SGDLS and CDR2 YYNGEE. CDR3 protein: CASSVEGRGREQYF. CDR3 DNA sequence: TGTGCCAGCAGCGTAGAGGGAAGGGGTAGGGAGCAGTACTTC.

As DNA, the CDR3 is TGTGCCAGCAGATCCCAAGCGGGGGGGCCGAGTGAGCAGTTCTTC. Its translation: CASRSQAGGPSEQFF. The gene calls are TRBV5-4 and TRBJ2-1, with 10 bases lining up with TRBD2. CDR3 length equals 15 residues. J was trimmed by 9 bases and V by 5 bases; bases with no gene match: 11. The germline V gene encodes CDR1 SGHNT and CDR2 YYREEE (reference sequence).